This passage covers 25 T cell receptor beta chains from one sample sequenced in a study of blood T cell repertoires in COVID-19. Sequenced by immunoSEQ multiplex PCR; TCRdb stores in-frame clones only, minus some. The sample records approximately 480,000 clones, 75% to 90% being singletons. The sequenced sample consisted of peripheral blood. The receptors here all came from a man between 18 and 35 years old with COVID-19, enrolled during active disease.

This clone was counted a few times. At the DNA level, this CDR3 is encoded by other sequences in the same sample as well. The chain employs TRBV10-3 and TRBJ1-1; D ambiguous. Trimming left V 3 bases short and J 1 base short, with 3 bases between. This CDR3 comprises 12 residues. Germline V gives CDR1 ENHRY, CDR2 SYGVKD. CDR3 region: CAISDRNTEAFF. The CDR3 DNA follows: TGTGCCATCAGTGACAGGAACACTGAAGCTTTCTTT.

This sequence joins TRBV4-1 and TRBJ2-2; 8 bases line up with TRBD2. CDR3 length: 13 residues. Germline V gene lookup returns CDR1 MGHRA and CDR2 YSYEKL. Trimming took 8 bases from V and 7 from J; bases not matched to a gene: 6. CDR3 sequence reads: CASRTSQGGELFF. For the CDR3, the DNA is TGCGCCAGCCGGACTAGCCAGGGCGGGGAGCTGTTTTTT.

CDR3 DNA: TGTGCCAGCAGCTTAGTCCCGAGGGCCGGCCAAGAGACCCAGTACTTC. Translated, it gives CASSLVPRAGQETQYF. V usage is TRBV7-2 and J usage is TRBJ2-5; a possible D gene is TRBD2 (5 bases). The CDR3 is 16 amino acids. The germline gives CDR1 SGHTA, CDR2 FQGNSA. V was cut by 1 base and J by 1 base, with 13 bases left in between.

This rearrangement joins TRBV19 to TRBJ2-1, with 10 bases identical to TRBD2. J lost 7 bases, V lost 10 bases, and 10 bases had no gene match. Germline values: CDR1 LNHDA, CDR2 SQIVND (reference sequence). This CDR3 region has 14 residues. CDR3 sequence reads: CATSERGGKNEQFF. CDR3 nucleotides: TGTGCCACCTCAGAGCGGGGGGGCAAGAATGAGCAGTTCTTC.

The CDR3 nucleotides read TGTGCCAGTAGCAAGAGGGCTAGCGGGAGTTCAGGTGAGCAGTTCTTC. This sequence encodes CASSKRASGSSGEQFF. The chain employs TRBV19 and TRBJ2-1; TRBD2 agrees at 10 bases. From germline, CDR1 is LNHDA and CDR2 SQIVND (reference sequence). Unmatched junction bases numbered 14, after V lost 6 bases and J lost 9 bases. This CDR3 has 16 residues.

V gene TRBV2 combines with J gene TRBJ2-3; 10 bases agree with TRBD2. Trimming took 5 bases from V and 4 from J; bases not matched to a gene: 9. The CDR3 has 16 amino acids. The germline CDR1 and CDR2 sequences are SNHLY and FYNNEI. The DNA of the CDR3 is TGTGCCAGCAGTAAGCGGGCTAGCGGGGGAGCAGATACGCAGTATTTT. This gives the protein CASSKRASGGADTQYF.

The chain carries TRBV7-8 and TRBJ1-2, with TRBD1 matching over 9 bases. Trimming removed 1 base from V and 2 bases from J; junction bases left unmatched: 2. Per germline, CDR1 SGHVS and CDR2 FQNEAQ. The CDR3 consists of 15 residues. The CDR3 here is CASSLGGTGNYGYTF. The DNA for the CDR3 is TGTGCCAGCAGCTTAGGAGGGACAGGGAACTATGGCTACACCTTC.

J is TRBJ2-3 and V is TRBV20-1; 10 nucleotides align to TRBD2. With V trimmed by 3 bases and J by 8 bases, 14 bases remained unmatched. CDR3 length: 16 amino acids. Per germline, CDR1 DFQATT and CDR2 SNEGSKA (reference sequence). The CDR3 region is CSASRASGSPRGTQYF. The CDR3 nucleotides read TGCAGTGCTAGTAGGGCTAGCGGGAGCCCAAGGGGTACGCAGTATTTT.

In nucleotides, the CDR3 is TGTGCCTGGAGGCGAGGGGACAGGGGGGCCGAGCAGTACTTC. This translates into CAWRRGDRGAEQYF. This chain joins TRBV30 and TRBJ2-7, with 11 bases matching TRBD1. CDR1 is GTSNPN and CDR2 is SVGIG in the germline V gene (reference sequence). J lost 6 bases, V lost 3 bases, and 7 bases had no gene match. The CDR3 has 14 amino acids. The full variable domain, rest sourced from reference TRBV30 and TRBJ2-7, is SQTIHQWPATLVQPVGSPLSLECTVEGTSNPNLYWYRQAAGRGLQLLFYSVGIGQISSEVPQNLSASRPQDRQFILSSKKLLLSDSGFYLCAWRRGDRGAEQYFGPGTRLTVT.

This chain uses TRBV19 with TRBJ1-1; D not certain. In germline, CDR1 is LNHDA, CDR2 SQIVND (reference sequence). This CDR3 comprises 15 residues. V was clipped by 5 bases and J by 0 bases, with 13 bases between them. The CDR3 loop is CASSDQQRVNTEAFF. The CDR3 DNA follows: TGTGCCAGTAGTGACCAACAACGGGTGAACACTGAAGCTTTCTTT.

The V gene is TRBV11-2, the J gene TRBJ2-2, with 8 bases matching TRBD1. The CDR3 has 15 residues. Germline assignment: CDR1 SGHAT and CDR2 FQNNGV. Losses at the gene ends were 6 bases for V and 5 bases for J; bases not matched to a gene: 8. The CDR3 sequence is CASSNRGTITGELFF. The CDR3 DNA reads as TGTGCCAGCAGTAACAGGGGGACGATAACCGGGGAGCTGTTTTTT.

The chain combines TRBV6-2 or TRBV6-3 with TRBJ1-3; D is unclear. Germline V gene data show CDR1 as MNHEY and CDR2 as SVGEGT. The V end was cut by 5 bases, the J end by 0 bases, with 14 bases between. The CDR3 runs to 16 residues. CDR3 amino acids: CASSLFPSYSGNTIYF. The CDR3, as DNA: TGTGCCAGCAGTCTCTTTCCATCCTACTCTGGAAACACCATATATTTT.

CDR3 nucleotide sequence: TGTGCCAGCAGTTATCCGGGACACAGCAATCAGCCCCAGCATTTT. Translated, it gives CASSYPGHSNQPQHF. The chain links TRBV6-2 or TRBV6-3 to TRBJ1-5, with a weak D call TRBD1 (6 bases). Germline CDR1 MNHEY, CDR2 SVGEGT. This CDR3 is built from 15 residues. The ends were cut back, 3 bases at V and 1 base at J, with 10 bases in the middle.

The gene calls are TRBV7-9 and TRBJ1-4, with 12 bases identical to TRBD1. CDR1 is SEHNR and CDR2 is FQNEAQ in the germline V gene (reference sequence). V was clipped by 4 bases and J by 3 bases; unmatched bases: 6. The CDR3 is 17 residues long. CDR3: CASSSRDRGQSNEKLFF. CDR3 bases: TGTGCCAGCAGCTCCCGGGACAGGGGGCAGTCTAATGAAAAACTGTTTTTT.

The chain recombines TRBV10-1 with TRBJ1-2; maybe TRBD1 (6 bases). This CDR3 is 13 amino acids long. The germline V and J ends were trimmed by 11 bases and 3 bases, with 16 bases remaining between them. Germline V gives CDR1 WNHNN, CDR2 SYGVQD (reference sequence). The CDR3 is CAPGARRDYGYTF. CDR3 nucleotides: TGCGCCCCAGGGGCCCGTCGGGACTATGGCTACACCTTC.

V and J are TRBV11-2 and TRBJ2-1, with 13 bases aligning to TRBD2. Germline CDR1 and CDR2: SGHAT and FQNNGV. The CDR3 is 16 residues long. After removal of 0 bases from V and 9 bases from J, the junction contained 5 bases not matched to a gene. This CDR3 is CASSLDLTSGGVEQFF. The CDR3 DNA is TGTGCCAGCAGCTTAGATTTAACTAGCGGGGGGGTTGAGCAGTTCTTC.

The gene calls are TRBV3-1 (or the pseudogene TRBV3-2) and TRBJ1-1, with a weak D call TRBD1 (5 bases). The ends were cut back, 4 bases at V and 2 bases at J, with 11 bases in the middle. CDR1 and CDR2 (germline): LGHDT, YNNKEL (reference sequence). The CDR3 totals 14 residues. CDR3: CASSPTRGNTEAFF. Here the CDR3 DNA reads TGTGCCAGCAGCCCGACAAGGGGTAACACTGAAGCTTTCTTT.

This chain connects TRBV1 to TRBJ2-7; no DNA check was done on the table's D call, TRBD2. TRBV1 is reported as a pseudogene. CDR3 length: 14 residues. The CDR3 region is CTSSQAAGAYEQYF. CDR3 DNA sequence: TGCACCAGCAGCCAAGCCGCCGGGGCCTACGAGCAGTACTTC.

A single count supports this clone. This chain joins TRBV13 and TRBJ2-6; 8 nucleotides match TRBD1. Trimming at V came to 5 bases and at J to 1 base, leaving 7 bases not matched to a gene. This CDR3 has 17 amino acids. CDR1 and CDR2 from the germline V gene are PRHDT and FYEKMQ (reference sequence). This CDR3 is CASSRGQVNSGANVLTF. CDR3 coding DNA: TGTGCCAGCAGCCGGGGACAGGTGAATTCTGGGGCCAACGTCCTGACTTTC.

This clone was seen a single time. The V gene is TRBV27, the J gene TRBJ2-2, with no clear D. Looked up from germline, CDR1 is MNHEY and CDR2 is SMNVEV (reference sequence). The length of the CDR3 is 10 residues. V lost 11 bases and J lost 3, with 4 bases in between. This chain's CDR3 is CAGHTGELFF. CDR3 nucleotides: TGTGCCGGGCACACCGGGGAGCTGTTTTTT.

The gene calls are TRBV6-5 and TRBJ1-6; weak D call: TRBD1 (5 bases). There are 16 residues in the CDR3. V was trimmed by 1 base and J by 10 bases, leaving 17 bases between them. Germline CDR1 reads MNHEY; CDR2 reads SVGAGI. The CDR3 here is CASSYWRGGWGSPLHF. CDR3 coding DNA: TGTGCCAGCAGTTACTGGAGGGGCGGGTGGGGCTCACCCCTCCACTTT.

This rearrangement joins TRBV5-4 to TRBJ2-2, with TRBD1 matching 7 bases. The CDR3 loop spans 15 amino acids. The germline gives CDR1 SGHNT, CDR2 YYREEE (reference sequence). The trim removed 5 bases at V and 2 bases at J, leaving 6 bases unmatched. The CDR3 spells CASRSWTGNTGELFF. The DNA for the CDR3 is TGTGCCAGCAGATCCTGGACAGGTAACACCGGGGAGCTGTTTTTT.

The chain links TRBV12-3 or TRBV12-4 to TRBJ2-3; tentatively, D is TRBD2 (6 bases). This CDR3 contains 13 residues. V lost 6 bases to trimming and J lost 11 bases, with 18 bases between them. The DNA for the CDR3 is TGTGCCAGCAGCCACAACCGGGGGACTGTGCAGTATTTT. Translated: CASSHNRGTVQYF.

The V and J genes are TRBV5-1 and TRBJ2-7; 10 bases align to TRBD2. V was pared by 1 base and J by 4 bases, with 8 bases of the junction left unmatched. The CDR3 has 16 residues. Germline lookup yields CDR1 SGHRS and CDR2 YFSETQ. The CDR3 sequence: CASSLLVGTSEYEQYF. For the CDR3, the DNA is TGCGCCAGCAGCTTGTTGGTGGGGACTAGCGAATACGAGCAGTACTTC. The variable domain in full, with the rest retrieved from reference TRBV5-1 and TRBJ2-7, is KAGVTQTPRYLIKTRGQQVTLSCSPISGHRSVSWYQQTPGQGLQFLFEYFSETQRNKGNFPGRFSGRQFSNSRSEMNVSTLELGDSALYLCASSLLVGTSEYEQYFGPGTRLTVT.

The CDR3 spells CASSAPSGTGVYEQYF. CDR3 bases: TGTGCCAGCAGTGCACCGTCCGGGACAGGGGTGTACGAGCAGTACTTC. The V call is TRBV6-1, the J call TRBJ2-7; 10 nucleotides align to TRBD1. The germline V gene has CDR1 MNHNS and CDR2 SASEGT. This CDR3 has 16 residues. The J segment lost 4 bases and the V segment lost 4 bases, leaving 10 bases of the junction unmatched.